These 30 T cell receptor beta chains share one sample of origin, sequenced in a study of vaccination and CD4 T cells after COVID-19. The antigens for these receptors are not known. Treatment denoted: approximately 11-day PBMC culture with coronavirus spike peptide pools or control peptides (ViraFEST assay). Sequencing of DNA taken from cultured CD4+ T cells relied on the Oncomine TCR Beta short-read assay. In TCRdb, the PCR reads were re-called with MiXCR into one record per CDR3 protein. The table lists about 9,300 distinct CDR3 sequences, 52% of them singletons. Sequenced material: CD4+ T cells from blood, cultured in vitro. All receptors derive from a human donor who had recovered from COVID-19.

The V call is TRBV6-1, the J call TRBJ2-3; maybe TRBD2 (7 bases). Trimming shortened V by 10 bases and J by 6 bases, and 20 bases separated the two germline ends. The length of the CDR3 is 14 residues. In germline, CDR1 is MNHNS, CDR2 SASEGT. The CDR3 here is CATSGGGAGDTQYF. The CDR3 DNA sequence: TGTGCCACCTCCGGAGGGGGGGCTGGTGATACGCAGTATTTT.

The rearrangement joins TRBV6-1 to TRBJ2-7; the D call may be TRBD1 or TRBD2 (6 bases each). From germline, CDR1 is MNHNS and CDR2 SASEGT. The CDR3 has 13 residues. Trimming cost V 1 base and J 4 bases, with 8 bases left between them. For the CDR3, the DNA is TGTGCCAGCAGTGAAGAAGGGGGGTACGAGCAGTACTTC. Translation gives CASSEEGGYEQYF.

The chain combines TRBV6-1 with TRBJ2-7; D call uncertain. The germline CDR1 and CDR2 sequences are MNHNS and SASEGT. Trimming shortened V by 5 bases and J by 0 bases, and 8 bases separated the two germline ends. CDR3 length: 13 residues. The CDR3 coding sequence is TGTGCCAGCAGTATATCCTTCTCCTACGAGCAGTACTTC. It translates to CASSISFSYEQYF.

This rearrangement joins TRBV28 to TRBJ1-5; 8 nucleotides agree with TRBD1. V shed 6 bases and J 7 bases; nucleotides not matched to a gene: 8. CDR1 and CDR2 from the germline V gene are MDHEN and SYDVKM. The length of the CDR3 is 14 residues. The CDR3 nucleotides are TGTGCCAGCAGGGCAGGGGGCCCAAGGCAGCCCCAGCATTTT. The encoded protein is CASRAGGPRQPQHF.

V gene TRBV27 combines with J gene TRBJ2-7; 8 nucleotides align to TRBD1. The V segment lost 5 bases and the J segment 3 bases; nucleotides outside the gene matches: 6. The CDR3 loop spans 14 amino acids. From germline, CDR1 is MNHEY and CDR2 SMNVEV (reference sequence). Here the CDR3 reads CASSTRQGLYEQYF. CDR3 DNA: TGTGCCAGCAGTACCCGACAGGGGCTCTACGAGCAGTACTTC.

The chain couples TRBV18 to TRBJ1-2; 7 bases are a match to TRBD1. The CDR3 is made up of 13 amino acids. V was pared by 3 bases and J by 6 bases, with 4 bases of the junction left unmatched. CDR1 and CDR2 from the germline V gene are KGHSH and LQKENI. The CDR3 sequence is CASSPSGTDGYTF. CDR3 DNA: TGTGCCAGCTCACCCTCCGGGACAGATGGCTACACCTTC.

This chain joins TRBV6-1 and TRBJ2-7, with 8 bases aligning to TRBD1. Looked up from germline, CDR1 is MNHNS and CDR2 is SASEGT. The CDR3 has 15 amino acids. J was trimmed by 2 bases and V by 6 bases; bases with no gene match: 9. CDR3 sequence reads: CASRLGQATPYEQYF. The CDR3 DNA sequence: TGTGCCAGCAGACTGGGACAGGCCACCCCCTACGAGCAGTACTTC.

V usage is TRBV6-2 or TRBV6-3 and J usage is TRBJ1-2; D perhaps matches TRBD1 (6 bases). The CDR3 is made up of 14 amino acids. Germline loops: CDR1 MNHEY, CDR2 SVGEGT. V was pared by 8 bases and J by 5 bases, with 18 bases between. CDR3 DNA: TGTGCCAGCTCCACTGTCCCAGGGACATATGGCTACACCTTC. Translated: CASSTVPGTYGYTF.

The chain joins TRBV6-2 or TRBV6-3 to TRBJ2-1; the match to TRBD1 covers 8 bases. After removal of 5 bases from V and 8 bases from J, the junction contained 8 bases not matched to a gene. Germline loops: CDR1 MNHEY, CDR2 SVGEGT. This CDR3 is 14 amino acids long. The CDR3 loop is CASSPRTGSYEQFF. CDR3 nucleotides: TGTGCCAGCAGTCCCCGGACAGGGAGCTATGAGCAGTTCTTC.

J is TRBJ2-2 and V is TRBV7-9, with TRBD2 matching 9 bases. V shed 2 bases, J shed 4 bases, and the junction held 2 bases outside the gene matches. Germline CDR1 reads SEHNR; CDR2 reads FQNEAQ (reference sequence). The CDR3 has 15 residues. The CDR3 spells CASSLQLAGTGELFF. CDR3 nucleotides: TGTGCCAGCAGCTTACAACTAGCGGGCACCGGGGAGCTGTTTTTT.

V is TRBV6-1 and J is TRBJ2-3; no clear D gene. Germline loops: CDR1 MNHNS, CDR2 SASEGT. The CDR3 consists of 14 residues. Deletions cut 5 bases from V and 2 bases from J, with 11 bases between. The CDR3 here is CASSPAALTDTQYF. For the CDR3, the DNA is TGTGCCAGCAGTCCGGCCGCCCTCACAGATACGCAGTATTTT.

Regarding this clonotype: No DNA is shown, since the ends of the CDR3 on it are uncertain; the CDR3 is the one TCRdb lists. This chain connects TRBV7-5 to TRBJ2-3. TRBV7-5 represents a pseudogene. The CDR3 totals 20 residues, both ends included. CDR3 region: CISVPEASSIDRSPTDTQYF.

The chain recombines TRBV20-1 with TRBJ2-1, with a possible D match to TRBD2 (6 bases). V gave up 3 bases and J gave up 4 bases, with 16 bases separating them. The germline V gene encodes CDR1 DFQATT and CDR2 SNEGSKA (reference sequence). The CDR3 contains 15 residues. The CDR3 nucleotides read TGCAGTGCTAGTGTTTCGGGAGTGGCTTACAATGAGCAGTTCTTC. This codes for CSASVSGVAYNEQFF.

DNA for the CDR3: TGTGCCAGCAGACTTATAGCCAGGGGGAGGAGCTCCTACGAGCAGTACTTC. This sequence encodes CASRLIARGRSSYEQYF. The V call is TRBV27, the J call TRBJ2-7; maybe TRBD1 (7 bases). V lost 6 bases to trimming and J lost 0 bases, with 21 bases between them. This CDR3 comprises 17 residues. The germline CDR1 and CDR2 sequences are MNHEY and SMNVEV (reference sequence).

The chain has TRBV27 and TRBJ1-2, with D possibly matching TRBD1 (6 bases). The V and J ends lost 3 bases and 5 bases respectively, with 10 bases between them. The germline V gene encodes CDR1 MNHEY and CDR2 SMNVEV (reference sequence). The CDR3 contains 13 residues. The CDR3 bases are TGTGCCAGCAGTTTGCGCAGGGGTTATGGCTACACCTTC. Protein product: CASSLRRGYGYTF.

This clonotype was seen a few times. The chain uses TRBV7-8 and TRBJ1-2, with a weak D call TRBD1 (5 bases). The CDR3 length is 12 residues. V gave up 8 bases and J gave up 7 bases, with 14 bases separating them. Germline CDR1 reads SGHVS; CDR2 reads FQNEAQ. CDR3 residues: CASGGSGLGYTF. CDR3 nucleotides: TGTGCCAGCGGGGGGTCGGGTCTTGGCTACACCTTC. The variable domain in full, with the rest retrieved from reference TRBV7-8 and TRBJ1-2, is GAGVSQSPRYKVAKRGQDVALRCDPISGHVSLFWYQQALGQGPEFLTYFQNEAQLDKSGLPSDRFFAERPEGSVSTLKIQRTQQEDSAVYLCASGGSGLGYTFGSGTRLTVV.

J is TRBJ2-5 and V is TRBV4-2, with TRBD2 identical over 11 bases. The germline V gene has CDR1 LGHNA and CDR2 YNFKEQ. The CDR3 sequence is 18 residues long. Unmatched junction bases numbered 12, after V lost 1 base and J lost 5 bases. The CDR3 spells CASSQAGLAGLAGETQYF. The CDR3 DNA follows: TGTGCCAGCAGCCAAGCCGGACTAGCGGGTTTAGCAGGGGAGACCCAGTACTTC.

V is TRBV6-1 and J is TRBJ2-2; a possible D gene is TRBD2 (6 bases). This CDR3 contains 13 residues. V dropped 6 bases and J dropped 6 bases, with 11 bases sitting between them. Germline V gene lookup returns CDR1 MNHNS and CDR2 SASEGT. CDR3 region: CASRFREAGELFF. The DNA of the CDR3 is TGTGCCAGCAGGTTCAGGGAGGCCGGGGAGCTGTTTTTT.

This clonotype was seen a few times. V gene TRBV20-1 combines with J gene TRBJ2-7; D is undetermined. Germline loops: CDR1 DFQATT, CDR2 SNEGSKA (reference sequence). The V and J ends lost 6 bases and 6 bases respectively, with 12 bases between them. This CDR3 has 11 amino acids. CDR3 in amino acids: CSAQSKGEQYF. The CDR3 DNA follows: TGCAGTGCGCAGAGTAAGGGCGAGCAGTACTTC.

CDR3 sequence (DNA): TGTGCCAGCAGTTCGTTGCAGGGGTATTACACAGATACGCAGTATTTT. It yields the protein CASSSLQGYYTDTQYF. The chain is built from TRBV28 and TRBJ2-3; maybe TRBD1 (6 bases). V dropped 4 bases and J dropped 2 bases, with 16 bases sitting between them. Germline V gene sequence: CDR1 MDHEN, CDR2 SYDVKM. The CDR3 is made up of 16 amino acids. Supplemented by reference TRBV28 and TRBJ2-3, the full variable domain reads DVKVTQSSRYLVKRTGEKVFLECVQDMDHENMFWYRQDPGLGLRLIYFSYDVKMKEKGDIPEGYSVSREKKERFSLILESASTNQTSMYLCASSSLQGYYTDTQYFGPGTRLTVL.

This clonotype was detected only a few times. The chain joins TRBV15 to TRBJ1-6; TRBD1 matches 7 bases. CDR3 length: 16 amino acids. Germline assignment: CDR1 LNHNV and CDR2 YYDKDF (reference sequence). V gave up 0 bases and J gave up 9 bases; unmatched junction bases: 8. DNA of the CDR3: TGTGCCACCAGCAGAGATCGGCAGGGGGTAGGTTCACCCCTCCACTTT. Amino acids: CATSRDRQGVGSPLHF.

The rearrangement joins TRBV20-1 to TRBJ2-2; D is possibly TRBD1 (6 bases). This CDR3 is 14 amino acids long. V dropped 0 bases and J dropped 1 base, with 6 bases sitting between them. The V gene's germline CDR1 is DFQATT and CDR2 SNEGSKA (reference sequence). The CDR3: CSAREGGNTGELFF. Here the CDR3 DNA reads TGCAGTGCTAGAGAAGGGGGGAACACCGGGGAGCTGTTTTTT.

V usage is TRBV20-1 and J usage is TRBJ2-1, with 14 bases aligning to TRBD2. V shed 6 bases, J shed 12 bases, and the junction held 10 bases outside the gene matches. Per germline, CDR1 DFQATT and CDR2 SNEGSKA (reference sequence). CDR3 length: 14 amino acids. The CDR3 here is CSAGATSGRAGQFF. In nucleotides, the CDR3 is TGCAGTGCGGGGGCGACTAGCGGGAGGGCCGGGCAGTTCTTC.

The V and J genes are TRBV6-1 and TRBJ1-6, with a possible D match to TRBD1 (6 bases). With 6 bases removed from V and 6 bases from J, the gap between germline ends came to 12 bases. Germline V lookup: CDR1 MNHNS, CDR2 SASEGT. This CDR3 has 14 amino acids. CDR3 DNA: TGTGCCAGCAGCCCTACAGGGATTAATTCACCCCTCCACTTT. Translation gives CASSPTGINSPLHF.

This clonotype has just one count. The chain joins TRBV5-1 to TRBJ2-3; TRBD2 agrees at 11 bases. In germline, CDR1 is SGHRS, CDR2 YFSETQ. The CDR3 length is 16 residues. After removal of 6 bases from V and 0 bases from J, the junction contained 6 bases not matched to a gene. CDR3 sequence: CASKGLAALSTDTQYF. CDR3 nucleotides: TGCGCCAGCAAGGGACTAGCGGCCCTGAGCACAGATACGCAGTATTTT. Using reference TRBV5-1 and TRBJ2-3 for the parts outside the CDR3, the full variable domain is KAGVTQTPRYLIKTRGQQVTLSCSPISGHRSVSWYQQTPGQGLQFLFEYFSETQRNKGNFPGRFSGRQFSNSRSEMNVSTLELGDSALYLCASKGLAALSTDTQYFGPGTRLTVL.

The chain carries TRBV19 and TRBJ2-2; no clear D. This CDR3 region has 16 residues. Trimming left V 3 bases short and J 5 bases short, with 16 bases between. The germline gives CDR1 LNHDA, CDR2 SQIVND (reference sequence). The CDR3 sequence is CASSILRQLGTGELFF. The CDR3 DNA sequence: TGTGCCAGTAGTATTTTGCGCCAGTTGGGGACCGGGGAGCTGTTTTTT.

CDR3 sequence reads: CASSRTGINYGYTF. The CDR3 nucleotides read TGTGCCAGCAGCCGGACAGGGATCAACTATGGCTACACCTTC. This chain links TRBV5-6 with TRBJ1-2; TRBD1 matches 8 bases. CDR3 length: 14 amino acids. V was clipped by 4 bases and J by 2 bases; unmatched bases: 4. The germline V gene encodes CDR1 SGHDT and CDR2 YYEEEE.

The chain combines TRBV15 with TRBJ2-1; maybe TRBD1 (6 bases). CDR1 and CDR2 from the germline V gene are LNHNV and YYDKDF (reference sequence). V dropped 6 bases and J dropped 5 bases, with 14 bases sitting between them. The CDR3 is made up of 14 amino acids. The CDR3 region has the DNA TGTGCCACCAGAGAGGGGACAAGAAACAATGAGCAGTTCTTC. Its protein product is CATREGTRNNEQFF.

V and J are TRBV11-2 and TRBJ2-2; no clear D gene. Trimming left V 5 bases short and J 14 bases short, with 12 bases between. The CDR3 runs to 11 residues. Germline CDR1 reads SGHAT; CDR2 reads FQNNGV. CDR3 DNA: TGTGCCAGCAGCCCTTCCGTCGTACTGTTTTTT. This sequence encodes CASSPSVVLFF.

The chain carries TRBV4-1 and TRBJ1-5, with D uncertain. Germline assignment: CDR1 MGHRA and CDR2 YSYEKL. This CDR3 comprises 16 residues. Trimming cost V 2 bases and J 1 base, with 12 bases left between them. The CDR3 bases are TGCGCCAGCAGCCAAAATTGGGCGGAAAGCAATCAGCCCCAGCATTTT. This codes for CASSQNWAESNQPQHF.